Here is one T cell receptor beta chain with its context. This clone was seen more than once but under ten times. The antigen it binds to is not known. Qualities for individual bases were not recorded, and no much larger clone is one base off. TCRbeta CDR3 regions were amplified from genomic DNA using the immunoSEQ Assay, a bias-controlled multiplex PCR. In the paper's pipeline: Within the assay, amplification of reference gene primers was used to estimate how many nucleated cells each sample contained. To quantify the absolute abundance of each unique TCRbeta CDR3 rearrangement, sequence reads were collapsed and filtered. For each sample, productive Simpson clonality was calculated by taking the square root of Simpson's diversity index across productive rearrangements. This is the immuneACCESS table as TCRdb keeps it, with only in-frame sequences that have V and J called. A part of the clones is gone; compared with another copy, unresolved V genes explain less than half, and the rest is unexplained. The V and J calls and clone size come from that table; D and trimming were worked out from the DNA. The sample table holds about 83,000 clones, of which 88% were seen once. The top ten clonotypes cover roughly 45% of the sample.

Collaborating institutions collected whole blood in K2EDTA tubes following their own protocols. For TCRbeta analysis, collaborator samples were shipped as frozen whole blood, as isolated PBMCs, or as DNA extracted from either sample type. Cut back by 4 bases and 4 bases, the V and J ends lie 15 bases apart. CDR1 is given as SGDLS and CDR2 as YYNGEE, both from the germline V gene. The CDR3, from cysteine to phenylalanine, totals 15 residues. CDR3 DNA is the only sequence kept; it has 45 bases, read in frame from the first base. The data belong to a study of blood T cell repertoires in COVID-19 (dated by TCRdb to 2018 to 2020). About the study as a whole: The collaborator samples originated in the United States, Italy and Spain and spanned the acute and convalescent phases of COVID-19. The sample metadata nearly always contained a de-identified subject ID, COVID-19 status, age in years and sex. The prospective study material was composed of cDNA or gDNA derived from T cells, B-cell-depleted T cells, or PBMCs. The dataset comprised deeply sampled blood TCRbeta repertoires from subjects exposed to, actively infected with, or recovered from COVID-19. A freely available public database, intended as a resource for researchers studying the immune response to SARS-CoV-2, is where the repertoires were released. Where available, HLA class I and class II types were taken from metadata supplied by the sample provider and were not determined by assay-based typing. The samples were drawn from the first 160 participants of the ongoing ImmuneRACE study and from 950 to 1,500 subjects provided by 6 global collaborators. What the research found in general, with its limitations: How much clinical and demographic metadata was included differed by source and by participant, and the metadata was provided uncurated.

The clonotype originates from a human donor in a cohort sampled during active COVID-19. The chain is encoded by TRBV9 joined to TRBJ1-3; a tentative D call is TRBD1 (6 bases match). The specimen sequenced was peripheral blood. At the DNA level, the sequence is TGTGCCAGCAGCCCCACCGCGGGGGGCGGAAACACCATATATTTT. The resulting protein is CASSPTAGGGNTIYF. When the CDR3 is completed using the reference TRBV9 and TRBJ1-3 genes on either side, the full variable domain is DSGVTQTPKHLITATGQRVTLRCSPRSGDLSVYWYQQSLDQGLQFLIQYYNGEERAKGNILERFSAQQFPDLHSELNLSSLELGDSALYFCASSPTAGGGNTIYFGEGSWLTVV.